The sequence of this T cell receptor (beta chain) was determined in a study of PD-1 blockade in classical Hodgkin lymphoma. This clone was counted once. Its antigen is unidentified. The study, taken as a whole, reports: Diversity in CD4+ TCRs, unlike that measured in CD8+ TCRs, had risen significantly by C4D1.

Sequenced by immunoSEQ multiplex PCR; TCRdb stores in-frame clones only, minus some. This table has about 27,000 clones, 78% appearing once. Every patient experienced relapse after autologous stem cell transplantation, and brentuximab vedotin exposure varied. The CDR3 totals 13 residues. Germline CDR1 is KGHSH and CDR2 is LQKENI. Between the trimmed V and J ends, which lost 5 bases and 1 base, there was a span of 8 bases. The specimen was peripheral blood mononuclear cells (PBMCs), collected before the second cycle of nivolumab. The TCR originated in a human donor with classical Hodgkin lymphoma. The chain joins TRBV18 to TRBJ1-1; D is ambiguous. CDR3 DNA sequence: TGTGCCAGCTCAGAGGACCAGAACACTGAAGCTTTCTTT. It yields the protein CASSEDQNTEAFF.